This TCR beta chain was captured by sequencing in a study of T cells after yellow fever vaccination. Regarding the study as a whole: Researchers noted that a small share of clonotypes showed up in both CD4 and CD8 compartments. Most primary-vaccination clones recurred post-booster (around 95% CD4, about 87% CD8).

A note on this clonotype: Its antigen is unknown.

The authors made TCR cDNA by 5'RACE template switching, adding a universal primer site and UMIs. A single record per CDR3 protein comes from TCRdb applying MiXCR to the 5' RACE reads. The sample consists of under 550,000 distinct CDR3 sequences, just over 20% of them appearing once. This clonotype was obtained from a man aged 18-30 years who received the YFV17D yellow fever vaccine. The input for sequencing was PBMCs, taken about 21 days after the first yellow fever vaccination.

CDR3 in DNA: TGTGCCAGCTCTAAGCTTAATGAAAAACTGTTTTTT. This encodes CASSKLNEKLFF. This chain links TRBV18 with TRBJ1-4; D is unresolved. V was trimmed by 6 bases and J by 4 bases, leaving 6 bases between them. The CDR3 is 12 residues long. From germline, CDR1 is KGHSH and CDR2 LQKENI.